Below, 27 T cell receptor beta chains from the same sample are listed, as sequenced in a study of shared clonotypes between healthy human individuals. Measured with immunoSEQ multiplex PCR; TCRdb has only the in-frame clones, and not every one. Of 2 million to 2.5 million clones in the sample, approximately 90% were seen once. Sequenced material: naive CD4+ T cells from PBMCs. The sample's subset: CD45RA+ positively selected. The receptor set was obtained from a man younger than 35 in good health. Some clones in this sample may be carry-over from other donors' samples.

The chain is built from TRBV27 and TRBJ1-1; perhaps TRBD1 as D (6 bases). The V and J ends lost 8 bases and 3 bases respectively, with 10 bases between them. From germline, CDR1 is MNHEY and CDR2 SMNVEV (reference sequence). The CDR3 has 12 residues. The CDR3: CASLGQYTEAFF. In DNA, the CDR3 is TGTGCCAGCCTCGGACAGTACACTGAAGCTTTCTTT.

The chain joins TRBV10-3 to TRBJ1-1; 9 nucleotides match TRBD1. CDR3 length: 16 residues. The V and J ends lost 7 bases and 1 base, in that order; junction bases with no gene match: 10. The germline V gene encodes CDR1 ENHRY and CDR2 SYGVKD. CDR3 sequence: CAITPLLGQGNTEAFF. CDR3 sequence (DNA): TGTGCCATCACCCCTTTGTTGGGACAGGGGAACACTGAAGCTTTCTTT.

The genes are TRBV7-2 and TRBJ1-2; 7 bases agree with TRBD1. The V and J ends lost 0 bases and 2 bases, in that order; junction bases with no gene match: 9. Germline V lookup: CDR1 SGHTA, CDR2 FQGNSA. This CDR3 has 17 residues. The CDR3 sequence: CASSLAFRTGENYGYTF. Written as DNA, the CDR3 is TGTGCCAGCAGCTTAGCCTTCCGGACAGGCGAGAACTATGGCTACACCTTC.

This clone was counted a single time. The CDR3 region has the DNA TGTGCCTGGAGCCCGGGATGGACTAGCTCCTACAATGAGCAGTTCTTC. This translates into CAWSPGWTSSYNEQFF. The J gene is TRBJ2-1, the V gene TRBV30; TRBD2 aligns across 7 bases. Losses at the gene ends were 3 bases for V and 0 bases for J; bases not matched to a gene: 8. The CDR3 consists of 16 residues. The germline CDR1 and CDR2 sequences are GTSNPN and SVGIG (reference sequence). Complete variable domain (other parts from reference TRBV30 and TRBJ2-1): SQTIHQWPATLVQPVGSPLSLECTVEGTSNPNLYWYRQAAGRGLQLLFYSVGIGQISSEVPQNLSASRPQDRQFILSSKKLLLSDSGFYLCAWSPGWTSSYNEQFFGPGTRLTVL.

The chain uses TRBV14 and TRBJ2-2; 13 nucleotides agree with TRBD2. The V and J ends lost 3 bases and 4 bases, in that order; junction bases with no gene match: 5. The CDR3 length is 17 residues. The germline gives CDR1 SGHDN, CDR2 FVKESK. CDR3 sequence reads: CASSHGLAGVPTGELFF. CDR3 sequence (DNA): TGTGCCAGCAGCCATGGACTAGCGGGAGTACCCACCGGGGAGCTGTTTTTT.

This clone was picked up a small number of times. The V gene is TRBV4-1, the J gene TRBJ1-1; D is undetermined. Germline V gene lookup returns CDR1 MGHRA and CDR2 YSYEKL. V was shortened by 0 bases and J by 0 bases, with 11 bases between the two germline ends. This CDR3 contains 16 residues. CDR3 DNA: TGCGCCAGCAGCCAAGAGCCCGTCCCTTTGAACACTGAAGCTTTCTTT. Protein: CASSQEPVPLNTEAFF.

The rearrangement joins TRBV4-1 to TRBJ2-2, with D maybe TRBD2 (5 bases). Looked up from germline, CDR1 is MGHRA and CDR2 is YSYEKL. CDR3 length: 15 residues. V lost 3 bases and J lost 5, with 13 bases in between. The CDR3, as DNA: TGCGCCAGCAGCCATATTCGGGGATCGACCGGGGAGCTGTTTTTT. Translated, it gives CASSHIRGSTGELFF.

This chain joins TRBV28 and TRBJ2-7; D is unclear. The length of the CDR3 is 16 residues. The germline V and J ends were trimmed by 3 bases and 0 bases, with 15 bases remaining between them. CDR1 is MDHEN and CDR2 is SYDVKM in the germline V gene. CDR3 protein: CASSFIVAESSYEQYF. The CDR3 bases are TGTGCCAGCAGTTTTATCGTAGCAGAATCCTCCTACGAGCAGTACTTC.

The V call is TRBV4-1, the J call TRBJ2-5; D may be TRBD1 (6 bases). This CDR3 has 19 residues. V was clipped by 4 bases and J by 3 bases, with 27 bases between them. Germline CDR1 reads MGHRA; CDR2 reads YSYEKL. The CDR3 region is CASSLLDSATSKSKETQYF. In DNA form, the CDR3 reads TGCGCCAGCAGCCTCTTGGACAGCGCCACCTCTAAGAGCAAAGAGACCCAGTACTTC.

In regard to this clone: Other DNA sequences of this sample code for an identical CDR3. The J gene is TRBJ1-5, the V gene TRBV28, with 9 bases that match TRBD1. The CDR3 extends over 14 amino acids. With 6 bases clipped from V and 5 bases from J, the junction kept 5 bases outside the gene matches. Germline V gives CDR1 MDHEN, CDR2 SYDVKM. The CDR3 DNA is TGTGCCAGCAGCCTCGGACAGGGGCATCAGCCCCAGCATTTT. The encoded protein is CASSLGQGHQPQHF.

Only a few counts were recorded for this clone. The CDR3 loop is CASSYGTGGAEQYF. The CDR3 bases are TGTGCCAGCAGTTACGGGACTGGGGGGGCCGAGCAGTACTTC. This chain uses TRBV6-6 with TRBJ2-7, with D possibly TRBD2 on 7 matching bases. Trimming took 2 bases from V and 6 from J, leaving 14 bases between them. Germline V lookup: CDR1 MNHNY, CDR2 SVGAGI (reference sequence). The CDR3 is 14 residues long.

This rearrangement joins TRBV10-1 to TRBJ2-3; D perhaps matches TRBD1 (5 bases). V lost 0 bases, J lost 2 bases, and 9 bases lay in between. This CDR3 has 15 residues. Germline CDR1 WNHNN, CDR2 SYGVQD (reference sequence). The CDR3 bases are TGCGCCAGCAGTGAGTCGACAGCGTACACAGATACGCAGTATTTT. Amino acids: CASSESTAYTDTQYF.

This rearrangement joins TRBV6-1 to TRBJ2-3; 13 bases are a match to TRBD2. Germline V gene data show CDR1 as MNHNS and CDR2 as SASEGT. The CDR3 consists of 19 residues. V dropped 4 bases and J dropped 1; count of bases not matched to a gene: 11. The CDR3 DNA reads TGTGCCAGCAGTGGGGGACTAGCGGGAACCCCGAGGGGCACAGATACGCAGTATTTT. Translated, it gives CASSGGLAGTPRGTDTQYF.

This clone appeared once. The CDR3 DNA follows: TGTGCCATCAGTGGGGGGGTTCGGGAAAAACTGTTTTTT. This codes for CAISGGVREKLFF. The chain links TRBV10-3 to TRBJ1-4, with a possible D match to TRBD1 (5 bases). Trimming stripped 4 bases from V and 8 bases from J, with 11 bases between. CDR3 length equals 13 residues. CDR1 ENHRY and CDR2 SYGVKD come from the germline V gene.

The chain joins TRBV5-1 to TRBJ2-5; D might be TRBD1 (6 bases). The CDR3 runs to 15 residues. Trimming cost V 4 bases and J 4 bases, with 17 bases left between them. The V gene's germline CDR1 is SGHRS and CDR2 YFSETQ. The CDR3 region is CASSPVGQGRETQYF. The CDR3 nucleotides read TGCGCCAGCAGCCCGGTAGGGCAGGGGAGAGAGACCCAGTACTTC.

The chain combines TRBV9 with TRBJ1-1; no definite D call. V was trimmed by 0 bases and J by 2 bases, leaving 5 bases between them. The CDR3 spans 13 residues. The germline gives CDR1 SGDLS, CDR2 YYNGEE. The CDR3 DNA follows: TGTGCCAGCAGCGTAGACATCAACACTGAAGCTTTCTTT. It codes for CASSVDINTEAFF.

CDR3 in amino acids: CASSNQPETTDTQYF. DNA of the CDR3: TGTGCCAGCAGCAACCAGCCGGAAACCACAGATACGCAGTATTTT. The chain links TRBV21-1 to TRBJ2-3. TRBV21-1 is described as a pseudogene. This CDR3 contains 15 residues.

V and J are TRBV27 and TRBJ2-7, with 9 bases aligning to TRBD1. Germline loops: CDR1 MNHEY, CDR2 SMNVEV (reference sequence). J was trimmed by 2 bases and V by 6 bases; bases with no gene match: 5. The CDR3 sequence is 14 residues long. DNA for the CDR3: TGTGCCAGCAGCCAACGACAGGGGGCCTACGAGCAGTACTTC. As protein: CASSQRQGAYEQYF.

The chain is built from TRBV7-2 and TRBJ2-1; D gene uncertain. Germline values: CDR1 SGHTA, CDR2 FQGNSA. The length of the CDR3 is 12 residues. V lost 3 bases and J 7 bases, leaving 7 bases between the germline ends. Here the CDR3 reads CASSFPQNEQFF. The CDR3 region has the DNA TGTGCCAGCAGCTTCCCCCAGAATGAGCAGTTCTTC.

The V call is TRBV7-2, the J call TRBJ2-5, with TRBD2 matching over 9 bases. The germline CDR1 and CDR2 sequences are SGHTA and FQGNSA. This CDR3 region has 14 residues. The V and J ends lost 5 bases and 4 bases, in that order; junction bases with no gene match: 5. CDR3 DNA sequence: TGTGCCAGCAGCCCCTCGCGGGGGGGAGAGACCCAGTACTTC. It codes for CASSPSRGGETQYF.

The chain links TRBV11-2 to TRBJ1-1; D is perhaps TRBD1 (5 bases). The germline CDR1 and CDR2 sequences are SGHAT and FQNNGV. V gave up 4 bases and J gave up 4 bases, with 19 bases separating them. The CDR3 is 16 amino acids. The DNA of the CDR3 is TGTGCCAGCAGCTCACTGAGGGGTCAGATCGGCACTGAAGCTTTCTTT. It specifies CASSSLRGQIGTEAFF.

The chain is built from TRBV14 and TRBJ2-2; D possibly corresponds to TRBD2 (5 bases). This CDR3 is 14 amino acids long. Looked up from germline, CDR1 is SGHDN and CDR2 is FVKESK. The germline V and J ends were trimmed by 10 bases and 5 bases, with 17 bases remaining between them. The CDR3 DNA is TGTGCCACCCCCCGGGCCGGCGGGACCGGGGAGCTGTTTTTT. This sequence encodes CATPRAGGTGELFF.

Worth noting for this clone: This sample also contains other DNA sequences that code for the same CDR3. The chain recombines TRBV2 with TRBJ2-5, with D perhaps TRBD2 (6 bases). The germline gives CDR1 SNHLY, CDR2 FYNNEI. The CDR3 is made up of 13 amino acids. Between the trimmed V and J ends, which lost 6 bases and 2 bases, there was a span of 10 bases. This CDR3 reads CASSGTGQETQYF. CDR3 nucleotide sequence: TGTGCCAGCAGCGGGACTGGACAAGAGACCCAGTACTTC.

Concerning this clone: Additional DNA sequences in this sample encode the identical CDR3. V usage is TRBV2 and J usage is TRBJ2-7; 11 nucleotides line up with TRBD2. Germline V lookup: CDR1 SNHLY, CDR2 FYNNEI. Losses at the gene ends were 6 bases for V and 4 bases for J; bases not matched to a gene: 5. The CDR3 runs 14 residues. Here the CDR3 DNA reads TGTGCCAGCAGGGGAACTAGCGGGAGATACGAGCAGTACTTC. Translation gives CASRGTSGRYEQYF.

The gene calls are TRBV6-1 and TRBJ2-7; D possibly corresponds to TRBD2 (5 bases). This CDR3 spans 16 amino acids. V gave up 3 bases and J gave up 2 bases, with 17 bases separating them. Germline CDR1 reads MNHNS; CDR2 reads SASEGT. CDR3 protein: CASSDMREMGTYEQYF. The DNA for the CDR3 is TGTGCCAGCAGTGATATGAGGGAGATGGGTACCTACGAGCAGTACTTC.

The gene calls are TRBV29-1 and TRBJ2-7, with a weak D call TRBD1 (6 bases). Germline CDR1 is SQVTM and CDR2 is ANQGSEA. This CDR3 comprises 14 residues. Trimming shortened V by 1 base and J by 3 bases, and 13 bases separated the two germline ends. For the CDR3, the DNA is TGCAGCGTTGAAGGAAGGGCAGGGGACTACGAGCAGTACTTC. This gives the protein CSVEGRAGDYEQYF.

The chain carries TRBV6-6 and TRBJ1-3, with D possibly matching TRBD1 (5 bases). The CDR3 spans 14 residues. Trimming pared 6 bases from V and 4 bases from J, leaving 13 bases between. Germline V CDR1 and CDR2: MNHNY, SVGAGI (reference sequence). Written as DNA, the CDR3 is TGTGCCAGCAGCCCTTTGACAGAAGGAAACACCATATATTTT. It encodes CASSPLTEGNTIYF.